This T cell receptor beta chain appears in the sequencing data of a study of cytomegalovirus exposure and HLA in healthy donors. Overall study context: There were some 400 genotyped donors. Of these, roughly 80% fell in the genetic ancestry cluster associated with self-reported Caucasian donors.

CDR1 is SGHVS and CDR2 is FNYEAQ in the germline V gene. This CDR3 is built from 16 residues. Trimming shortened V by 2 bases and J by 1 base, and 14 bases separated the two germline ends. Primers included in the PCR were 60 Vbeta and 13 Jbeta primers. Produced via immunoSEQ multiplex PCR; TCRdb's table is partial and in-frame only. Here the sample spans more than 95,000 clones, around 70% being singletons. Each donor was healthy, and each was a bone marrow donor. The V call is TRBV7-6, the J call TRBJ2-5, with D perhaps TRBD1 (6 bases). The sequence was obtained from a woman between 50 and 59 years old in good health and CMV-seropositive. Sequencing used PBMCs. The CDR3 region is CASSLQPLGAQETQYF. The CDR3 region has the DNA TGTGCCAGCAGCTTACAACCTCTGGGGGCCCAAGAGACCCAGTACTTC. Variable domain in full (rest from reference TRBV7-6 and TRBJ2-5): GAGVSQSPRYKVTKRGQDVALRCDPISGHVSLYWYRQALGQGPEFLTYFNYEAQQDKSGLPNDRFSAERPEGSISTLTIQRTEQRDSAMYRCASSLQPLGAQETQYFGPGTRLLVL.